Listed here is a single TCR beta chain. Its matching antigen is unknown. The sample belongs to a study of cytomegalovirus exposure and HLA in healthy donors. Study observations and caveats: An analysis was carried out later, and it reportedly showed fewer N-insertions in an Asian-associated ancestry cluster than the approximately 660-donor mean. CMV serostatus was the sole immune exposure data available. A later analysis showed HLA-associated TCR beta chains outstripping equally common others in clonal expansion. It was confirmed in vitro that three of the CMV-associated chains were specific for CMV antigens.

A multiplex PCR was run with 60 Vbeta primers and 13 Jbeta primers. Sequencing was performed with immunoSEQ multiplex PCR; in TCRdb, only in-frame clones are kept and a portion is missing. The sample holds about 190,000 clones, around 83% seen once. Losses at the gene ends were 1 base for V and 4 bases for J; bases not matched to a gene: 7. The germline CDR1 and CDR2 sequences are MNHEY and SVGAGI. This CDR3 has 16 residues. The J gene is TRBJ2-3, the V gene TRBV6-5, with 8 bases lining up with TRBD2. The sequence was collected from a man aged 40-49 years in good health and CMV-seropositive. The sequencing input was PBMCs. The CDR3 region has the DNA TGTGCCAGCAGTTACTTCGGGACTAGTTCGGCAGATACGCAGTATTTT. Translated: CASSYFGTSSADTQYF.